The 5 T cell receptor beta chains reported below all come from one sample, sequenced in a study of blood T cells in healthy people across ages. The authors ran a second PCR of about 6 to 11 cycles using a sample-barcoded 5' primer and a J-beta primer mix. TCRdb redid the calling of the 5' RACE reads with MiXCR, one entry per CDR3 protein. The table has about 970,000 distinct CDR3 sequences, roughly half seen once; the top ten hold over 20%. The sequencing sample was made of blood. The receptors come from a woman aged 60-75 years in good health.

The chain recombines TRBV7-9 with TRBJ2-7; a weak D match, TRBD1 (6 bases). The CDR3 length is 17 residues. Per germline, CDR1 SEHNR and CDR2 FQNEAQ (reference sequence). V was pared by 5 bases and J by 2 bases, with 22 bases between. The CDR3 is CASSLTHHRDKTYEQYF. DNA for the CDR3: TGTGCCAGCAGCCTCACCCACCACCGGGACAAGACCTACGAGCAGTACTTC.

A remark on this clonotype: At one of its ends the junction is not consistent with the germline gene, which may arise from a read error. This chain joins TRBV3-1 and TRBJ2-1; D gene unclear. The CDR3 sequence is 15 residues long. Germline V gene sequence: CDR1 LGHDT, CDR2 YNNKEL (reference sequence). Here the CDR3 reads CASSQGRSAYNGQFF. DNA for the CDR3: TGTGCCAGCAGCCAAGGAAGAAGTGCCTACAATGGGCAGTTCTTC.

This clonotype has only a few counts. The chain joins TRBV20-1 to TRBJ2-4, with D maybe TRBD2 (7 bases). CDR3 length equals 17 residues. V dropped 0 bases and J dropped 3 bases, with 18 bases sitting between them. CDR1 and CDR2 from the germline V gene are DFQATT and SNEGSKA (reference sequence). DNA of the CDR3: TGCAGTGCTAGAGATCTAGGGAGGGAGGGGGGCAAAAACATTCAGTACTTC. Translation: CSARDLGREGGKNIQYF.

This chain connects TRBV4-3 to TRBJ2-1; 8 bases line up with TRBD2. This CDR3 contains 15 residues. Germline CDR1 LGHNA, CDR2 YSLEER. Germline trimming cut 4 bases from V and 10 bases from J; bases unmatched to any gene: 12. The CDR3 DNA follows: TGCGCCAGCAGCCCCGGGACTAGAAATTTATACGAGCAGTTCTTC. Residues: CASSPGTRNLYEQFF.

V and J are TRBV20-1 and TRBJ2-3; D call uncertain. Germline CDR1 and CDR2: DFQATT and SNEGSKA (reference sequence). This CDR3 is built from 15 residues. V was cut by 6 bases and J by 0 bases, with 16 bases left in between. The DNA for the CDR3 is TGCAGTGCCAGTGAGGCAGCGATTAGCACAGATACGCAGTATTTT. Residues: CSASEAAISTDTQYF.